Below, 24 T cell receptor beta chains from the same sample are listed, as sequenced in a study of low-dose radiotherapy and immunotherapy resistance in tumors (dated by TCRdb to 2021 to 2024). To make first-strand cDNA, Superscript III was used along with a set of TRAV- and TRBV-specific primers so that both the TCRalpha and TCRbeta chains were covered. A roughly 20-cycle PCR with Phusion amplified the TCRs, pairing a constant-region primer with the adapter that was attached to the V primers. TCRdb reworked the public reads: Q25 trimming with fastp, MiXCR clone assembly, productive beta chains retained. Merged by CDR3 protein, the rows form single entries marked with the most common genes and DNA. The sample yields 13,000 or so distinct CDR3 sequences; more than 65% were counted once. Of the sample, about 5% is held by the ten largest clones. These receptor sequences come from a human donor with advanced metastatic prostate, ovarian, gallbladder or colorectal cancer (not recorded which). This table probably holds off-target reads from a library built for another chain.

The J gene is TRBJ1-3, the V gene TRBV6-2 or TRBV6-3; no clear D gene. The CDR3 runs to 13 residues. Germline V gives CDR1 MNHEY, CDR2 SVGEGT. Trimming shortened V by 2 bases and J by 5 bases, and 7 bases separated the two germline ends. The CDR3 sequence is CASSYSHRNTIYF. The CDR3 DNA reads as TGTGCCAGCAGTTACAGCCATCGAAACACCATATATTTT.

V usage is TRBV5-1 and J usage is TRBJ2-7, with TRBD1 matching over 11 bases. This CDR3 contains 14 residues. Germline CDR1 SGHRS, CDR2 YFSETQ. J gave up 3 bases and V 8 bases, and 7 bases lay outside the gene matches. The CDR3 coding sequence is TGCGCCAGTAGCGGACAGGGGGCGGACTACGAGCAGTACTTC. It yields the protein CASSGQGADYEQYF.

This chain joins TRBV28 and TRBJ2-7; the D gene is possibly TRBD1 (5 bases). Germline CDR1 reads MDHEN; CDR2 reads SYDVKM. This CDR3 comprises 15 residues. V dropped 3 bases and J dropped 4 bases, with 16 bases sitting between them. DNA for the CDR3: TGTGCCAGCAGTTTCAGGGCCAGCTTACTTTACGAGCAGTACTTC. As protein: CASSFRASLLYEQYF.

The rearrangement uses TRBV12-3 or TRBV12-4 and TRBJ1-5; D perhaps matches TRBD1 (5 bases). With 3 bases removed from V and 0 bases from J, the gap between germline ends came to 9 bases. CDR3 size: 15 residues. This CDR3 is CASSFAGLSNQPQHF. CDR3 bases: TGTGCCAGCAGTTTTGCAGGGCTTAGCAATCAGCCCCAGCATTTT.

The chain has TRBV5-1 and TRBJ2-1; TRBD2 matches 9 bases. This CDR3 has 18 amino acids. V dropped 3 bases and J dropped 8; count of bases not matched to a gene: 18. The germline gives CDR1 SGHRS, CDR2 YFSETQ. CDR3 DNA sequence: TGCGCCAGCAGCTCCAGGCGAGCGGGGGGCCCGAAGGGGGATGAGCAGTTCTTC. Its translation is CASSSRRAGGPKGDEQFF.

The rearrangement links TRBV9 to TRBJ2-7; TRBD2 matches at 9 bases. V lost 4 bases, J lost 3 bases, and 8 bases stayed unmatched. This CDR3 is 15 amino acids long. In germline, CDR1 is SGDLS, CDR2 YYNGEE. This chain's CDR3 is CASSPRAGGLYEQYF. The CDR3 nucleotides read TGTGCCAGCAGCCCCCGAGCGGGGGGACTCTACGAGCAGTACTTC.

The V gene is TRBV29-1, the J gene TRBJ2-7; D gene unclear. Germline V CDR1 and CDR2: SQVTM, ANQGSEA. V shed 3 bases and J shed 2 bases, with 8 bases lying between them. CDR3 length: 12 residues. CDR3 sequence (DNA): TGCAGCGTTGAGGTCCGAACCTACGAGCAGTACTTC. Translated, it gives CSVEVRTYEQYF.

CDR3 protein: CASSPRGPTNTGELFF. In DNA, the CDR3 is TGTGCCAGCAGCCCCAGGGGGCCCACGAACACCGGGGAGCTGTTTTTT. The V call is TRBV2, the J call TRBJ2-2; 8 nucleotides line up with TRBD1. Germline CDR1 reads SNHLY; CDR2 reads FYNNEI. V was clipped by 6 bases and J by 0 bases; unmatched bases: 6. CDR3 length equals 16 residues. The whole variable domain, remainder taken from reference TRBV2 and TRBJ2-2, is EPEVTQTPSHQVTQMGQEVILRCVPISNHLYFYWYRQILGQKVEFLVSFYNNEISEKSEIFDDQFSVERPDGSNFTLKIRSTKLEDSAMYFCASSPRGPTNTGELFFGEGSRLTVL.

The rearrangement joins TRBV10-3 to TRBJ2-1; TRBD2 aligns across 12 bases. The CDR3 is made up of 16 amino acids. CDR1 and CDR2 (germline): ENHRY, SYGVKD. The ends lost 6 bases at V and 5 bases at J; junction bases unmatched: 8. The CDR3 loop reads CAISSSGGARNNEQFF. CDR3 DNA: TGTGCCATCAGCTCTAGCGGGGGGGCTCGAAACAATGAGCAGTTCTTC.

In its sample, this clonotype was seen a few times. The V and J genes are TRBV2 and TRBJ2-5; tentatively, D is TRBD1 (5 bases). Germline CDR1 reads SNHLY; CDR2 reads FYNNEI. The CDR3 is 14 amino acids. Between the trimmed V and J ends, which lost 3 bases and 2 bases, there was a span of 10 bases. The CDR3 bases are TGTGCCAGCAGTGATCCGGCAGGGCAAGAGACCCAGTACTTC. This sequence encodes CASSDPAGQETQYF.

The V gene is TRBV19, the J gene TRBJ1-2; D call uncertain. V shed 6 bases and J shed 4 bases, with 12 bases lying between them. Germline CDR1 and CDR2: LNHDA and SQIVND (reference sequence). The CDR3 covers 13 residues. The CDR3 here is CASSENRRYGYTF. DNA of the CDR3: TGTGCCAGTAGCGAGAATCGCCGCTATGGCTACACCTTC.

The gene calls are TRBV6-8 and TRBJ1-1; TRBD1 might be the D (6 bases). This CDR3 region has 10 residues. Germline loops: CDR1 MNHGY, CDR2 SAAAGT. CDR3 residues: CAAGATEAFF. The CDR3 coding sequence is TGTGCAGCGGGGGCCACTGAAGCTTTCTTT.

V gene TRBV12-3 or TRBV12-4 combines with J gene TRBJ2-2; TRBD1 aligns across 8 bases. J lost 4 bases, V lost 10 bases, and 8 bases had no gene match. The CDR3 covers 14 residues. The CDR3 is CATKGTGTTGELFF. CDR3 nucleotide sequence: TGTGCCACCAAGGGGACAGGTACCACCGGGGAGCTGTTTTTT.

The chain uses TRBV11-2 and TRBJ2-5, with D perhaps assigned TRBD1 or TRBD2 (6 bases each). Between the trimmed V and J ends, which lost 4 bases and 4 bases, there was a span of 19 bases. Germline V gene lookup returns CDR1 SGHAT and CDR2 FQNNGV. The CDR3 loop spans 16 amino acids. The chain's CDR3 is CASSSRRGPSRETQYF. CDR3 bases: TGTGCCAGCAGCTCCCGCCGGGGGCCTTCGAGAGAGACCCAGTACTTC.

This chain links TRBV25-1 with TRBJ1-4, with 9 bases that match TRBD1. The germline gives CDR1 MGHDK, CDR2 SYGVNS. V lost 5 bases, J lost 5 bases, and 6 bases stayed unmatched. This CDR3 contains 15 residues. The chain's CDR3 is CASSRGGTGNEKLFF. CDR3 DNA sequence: TGTGCCAGCAGTCGTGGAGGGACAGGGAATGAAAAACTGTTTTTT.

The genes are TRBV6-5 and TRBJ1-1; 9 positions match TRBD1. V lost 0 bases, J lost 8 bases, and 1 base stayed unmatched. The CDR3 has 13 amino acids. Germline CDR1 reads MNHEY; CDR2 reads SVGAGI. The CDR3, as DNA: TGTGCCAGCAGTTACTCCGGGACAGGGGAAGCTTTCTTT. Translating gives CASSYSGTGEAFF.

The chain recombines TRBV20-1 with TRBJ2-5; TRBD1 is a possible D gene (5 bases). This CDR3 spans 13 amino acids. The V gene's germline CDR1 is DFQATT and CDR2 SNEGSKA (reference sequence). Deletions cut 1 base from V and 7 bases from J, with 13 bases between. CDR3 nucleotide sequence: TGCAGTGCTAGAGCGGACAACGACGCGACCCAGTACTTC. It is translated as CSARADNDATQYF.

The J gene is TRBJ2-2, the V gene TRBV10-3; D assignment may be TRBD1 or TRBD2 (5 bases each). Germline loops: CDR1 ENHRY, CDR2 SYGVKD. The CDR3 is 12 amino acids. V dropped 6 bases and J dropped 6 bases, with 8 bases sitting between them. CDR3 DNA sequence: TGTGCCATCAGCGAGGGGTCCGGGGAGCTGTTTTTT. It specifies CAISEGSGELFF.

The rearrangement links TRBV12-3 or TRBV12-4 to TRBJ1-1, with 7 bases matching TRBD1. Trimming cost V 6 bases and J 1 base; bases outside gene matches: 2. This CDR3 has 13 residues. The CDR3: CASRRQGNTEAFF. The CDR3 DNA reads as TGTGCCAGCAGAAGACAGGGGAACACTGAAGCTTTCTTT.

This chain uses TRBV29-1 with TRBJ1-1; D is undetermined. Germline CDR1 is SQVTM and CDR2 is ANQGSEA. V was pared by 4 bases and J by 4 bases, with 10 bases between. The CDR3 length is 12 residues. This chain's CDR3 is CSVVPWGTEAFF. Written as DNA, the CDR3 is TGCAGCGTTGTGCCCTGGGGCACTGAAGCTTTCTTT.

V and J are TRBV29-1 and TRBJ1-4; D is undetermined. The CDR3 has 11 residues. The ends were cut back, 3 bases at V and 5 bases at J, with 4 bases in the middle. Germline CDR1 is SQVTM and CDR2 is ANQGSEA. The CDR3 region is CSVEGNEKLFF. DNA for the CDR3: TGCAGCGTTGAGGGAAATGAAAAACTGTTTTTT.

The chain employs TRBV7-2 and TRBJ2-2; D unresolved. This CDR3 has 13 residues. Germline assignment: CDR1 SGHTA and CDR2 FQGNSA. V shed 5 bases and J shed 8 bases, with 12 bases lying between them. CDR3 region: CASSLVNPGELFF. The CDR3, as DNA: TGTGCCAGCAGCCTGGTAAACCCAGGGGAGCTGTTTTTT.

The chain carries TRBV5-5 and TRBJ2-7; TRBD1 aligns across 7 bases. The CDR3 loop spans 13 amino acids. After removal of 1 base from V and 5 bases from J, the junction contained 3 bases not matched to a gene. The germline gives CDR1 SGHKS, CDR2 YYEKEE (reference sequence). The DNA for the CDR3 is TGTGCCAGCAGCTTGAGACAGGGCAACGAGCAGTACTTC. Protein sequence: CASSLRQGNEQYF.

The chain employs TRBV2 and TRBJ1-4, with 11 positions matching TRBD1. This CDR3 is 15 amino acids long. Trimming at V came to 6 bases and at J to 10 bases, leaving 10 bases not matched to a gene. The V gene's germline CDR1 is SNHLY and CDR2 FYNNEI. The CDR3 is CASRGNRDRGGKLFF. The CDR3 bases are TGTGCCAGCAGAGGAAACAGGGACAGGGGGGGAAAACTGTTTTTT.